This T cell receptor (beta chain) was recovered during a study of blood T cell repertoires in COVID-19. How the authors handled the data: Reference gene primer amplification yielded estimated nucleated cell counts. TCRdb's table, derived via immunoSEQ multiplex PCR, lists solely in-frame clones and lacks some. D and trimming come from the DNA, and the V and J calls and clone size come from that table. The sample contains hundreds of thousands of clones, around 81% of which appear only once. There are 16 residues in the CDR3. V gave up 5 bases and J gave up 7 bases; unmatched junction bases: 13. Germline V CDR1 and CDR2: SEHNR, FQNEAQ (reference sequence). This clone was observed a single time. Clinical histories supplied by participants themselves formed the basis of cohort assignment.

The sequence was collected from a man aged 30 to 39 with acute COVID-19. The sample comprised PBMCs or T cells enriched from blood (not recorded which). The rearrangement joins TRBV7-9 to TRBJ2-1, with 8 bases that match TRBD2. The CDR3 region has the DNA TGTGCCAGCAGCGCCCGAGCCGGGACTAGTCAGAATGAGCAGTTCTTC. This encodes CASSARAGTSQNEQFF.